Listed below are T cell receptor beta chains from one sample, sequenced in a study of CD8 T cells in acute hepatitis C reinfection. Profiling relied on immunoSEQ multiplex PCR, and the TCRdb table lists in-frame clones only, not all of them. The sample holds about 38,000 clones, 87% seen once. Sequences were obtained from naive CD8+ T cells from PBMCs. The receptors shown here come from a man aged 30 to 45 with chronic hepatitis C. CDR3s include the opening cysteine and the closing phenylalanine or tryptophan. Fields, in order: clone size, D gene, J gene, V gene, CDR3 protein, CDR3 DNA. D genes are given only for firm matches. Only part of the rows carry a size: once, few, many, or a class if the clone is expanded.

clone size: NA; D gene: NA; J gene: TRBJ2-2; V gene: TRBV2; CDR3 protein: CASSVKAGDTGELFF; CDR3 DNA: TGTGCCAGCAGTGTCAAGGCCGGGGACACCGGGGAGCTGTTTTTT
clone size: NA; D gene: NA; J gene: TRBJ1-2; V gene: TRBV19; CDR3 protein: CASSKGMGDGYTF; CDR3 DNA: TGTGCCAGTAGTAAGGGAATGGGAGATGGCTACACCTTC
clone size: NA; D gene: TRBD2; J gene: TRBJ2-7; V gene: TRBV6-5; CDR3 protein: CASSYVGAGGYEQYF; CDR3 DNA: TGTGCCAGCAGTTACGTCGGAGCGGGAGGTTACGAGCAGTACTTC
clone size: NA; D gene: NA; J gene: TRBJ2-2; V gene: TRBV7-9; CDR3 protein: CASSSQGELFF; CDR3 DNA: TGTGCCAGCAGCTCCCAAGGGGAGCTGTTTTTT
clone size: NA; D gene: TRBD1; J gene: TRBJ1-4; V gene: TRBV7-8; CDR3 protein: CASSSRTGQNEKLFF; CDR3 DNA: TGTGCCAGCAGCTCAAGGACAGGCCAGAATGAAAAACTGTTTTTT
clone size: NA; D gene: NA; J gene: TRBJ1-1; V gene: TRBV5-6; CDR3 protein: CASSLVMGFEAFF; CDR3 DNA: TGTGCCAGCAGCTTGGTCATGGGTTTCGAGGCTTTCTTT
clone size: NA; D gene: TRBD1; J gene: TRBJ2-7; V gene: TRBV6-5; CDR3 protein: CASSLGTGYYEQYF; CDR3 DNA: TGTGCCAGCAGTTTAGGGACAGGGTACTACGAGCAGTACTTC
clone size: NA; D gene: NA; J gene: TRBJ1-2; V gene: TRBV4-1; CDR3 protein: CASSHQPDSADYGYTF; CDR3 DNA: TGCGCCAGCAGCCATCAGCCTGACAGTGCAGACTATGGCTACACCTTC
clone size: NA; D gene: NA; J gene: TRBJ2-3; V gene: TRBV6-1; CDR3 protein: CASGRSSTDTQYF; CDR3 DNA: TGTGCCAGCGGGCGGAGTAGCACAGATACGCAGTATTTT
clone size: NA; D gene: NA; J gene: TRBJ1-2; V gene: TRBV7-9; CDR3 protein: CASSPPFGTSANYGYTF; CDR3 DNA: TGTGCCAGCAGCCCCCCTTTTGGTACATCAGCTAACTATGGCTACACCTTC
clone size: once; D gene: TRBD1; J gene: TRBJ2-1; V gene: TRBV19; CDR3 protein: CASSMGQGNYNEQFF; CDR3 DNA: TGTGCCAGTAGTATGGGACAGGGGAACTACAATGAGCAGTTCTTC
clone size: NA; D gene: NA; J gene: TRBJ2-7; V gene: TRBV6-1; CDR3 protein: CASTFGSQYEQYF; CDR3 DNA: TGTGCCAGCACTTTTGGCAGTCAATACGAGCAGTACTTC
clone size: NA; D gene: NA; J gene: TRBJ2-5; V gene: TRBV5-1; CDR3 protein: CASSLWGQGTETQYF; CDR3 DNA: TGCGCCAGCAGCTTGTGGGGCCAGGGGACGGAGACCCAGTACTTC
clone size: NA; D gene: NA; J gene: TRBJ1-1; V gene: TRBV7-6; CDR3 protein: CASSVSGVGMNTEAFF; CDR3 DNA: TGTGCCAGCAGCGTATCAGGGGTCGGTATGAACACTGAAGCTTTCTTT
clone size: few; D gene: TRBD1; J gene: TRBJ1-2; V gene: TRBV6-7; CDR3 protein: CASSYPHSGGNGYTF; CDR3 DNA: TGTGCCAGCAGTTACCCCCACTCAGGGGGCAATGGCTACACCTTC
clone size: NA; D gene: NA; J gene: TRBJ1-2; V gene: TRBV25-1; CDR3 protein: CASSELSFYGYTF; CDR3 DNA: TGTGCCAGCAGTGAATTGAGTTTCTATGGCTACACCTTC
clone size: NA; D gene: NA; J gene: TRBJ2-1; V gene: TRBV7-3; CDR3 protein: CASSPVTWGEQFF; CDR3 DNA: TGTGCCAGCAGCCCCGTTACGTGGGGGGAGCAGTTCTTC
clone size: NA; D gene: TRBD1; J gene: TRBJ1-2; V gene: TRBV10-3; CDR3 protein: CAISEEDRHNYGYTF; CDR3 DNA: TGTGCCATCAGTGAAGAGGACAGGCATAACTATGGCTACACCTTC
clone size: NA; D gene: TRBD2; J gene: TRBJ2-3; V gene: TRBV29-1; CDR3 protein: CSVEDLVAGKDTQYF; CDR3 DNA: TGCAGCGTTGAAGATCTTGTAGCGGGAAAGGATACGCAGTATTTT
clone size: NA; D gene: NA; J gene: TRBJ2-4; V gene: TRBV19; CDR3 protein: CASSSRGAKNIQYF; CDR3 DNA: TGTGCCAGTAGCTCTCGGGGGGCCAAAAACATTCAGTACTTC
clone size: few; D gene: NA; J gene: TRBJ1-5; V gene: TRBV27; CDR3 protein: CASSSIYSNQPQHF; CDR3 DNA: TGTGCCAGCTCCAGCATCTATAGCAATCAGCCCCAGCATTTT
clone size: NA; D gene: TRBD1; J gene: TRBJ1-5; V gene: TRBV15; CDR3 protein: CATEAVGTGFGPQHF; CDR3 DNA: TGTGCCACCGAGGCGGTCGGGACAGGGTTCGGGCCCCAGCATTTT
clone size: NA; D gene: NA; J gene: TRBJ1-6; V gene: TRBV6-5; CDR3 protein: CASRPGALSSPLHF; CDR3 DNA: TGTGCCAGCAGACCCGGAGCATTATCTTCACCCCTCCACTTT
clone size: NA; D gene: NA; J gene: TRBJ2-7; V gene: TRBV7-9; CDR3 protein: CASSFGSYEQYF; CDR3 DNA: TGTGCCAGCAGCTTCGGCAGCTACGAGCAGTACTTC
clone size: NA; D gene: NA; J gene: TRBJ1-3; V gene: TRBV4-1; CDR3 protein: CASSQERAVAGNTIYF; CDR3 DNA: TGCGCCAGCAGCCAAGAGAGAGCGGTCGCTGGAAACACCATATATTTT
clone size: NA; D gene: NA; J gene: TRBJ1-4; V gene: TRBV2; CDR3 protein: CASSEEGGLTNEKLFF; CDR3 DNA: TGTGCCAGCAGTGAAGAGGGGGGGTTGACTAATGAAAAACTGTTTTTT
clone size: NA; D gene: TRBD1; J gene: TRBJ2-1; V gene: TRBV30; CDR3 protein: CAWSAGTGSYNEQFF; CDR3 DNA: TGTGCCTGGAGTGCCGGGACAGGGTCCTACAATGAGCAGTTCTTC
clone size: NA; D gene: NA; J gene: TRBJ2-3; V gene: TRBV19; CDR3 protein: CASSITPWASTALDTQYF; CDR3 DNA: TGTGCCAGTAGTATTACGCCGTGGGCTTCCACAGCGTTGGATACGCAGTATTTT
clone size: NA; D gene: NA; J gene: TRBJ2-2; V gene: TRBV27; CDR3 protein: CASSSGTNTGELFF; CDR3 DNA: TGTGCCAGCAGTTCCGGAACGAACACCGGGGAGCTGTTTTTT
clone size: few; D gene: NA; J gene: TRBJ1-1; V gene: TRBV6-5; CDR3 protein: CASSYSLGGRAFF; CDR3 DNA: TGTGCCAGCAGTTACTCGCTAGGGGGGCGCGCTTTCTTT
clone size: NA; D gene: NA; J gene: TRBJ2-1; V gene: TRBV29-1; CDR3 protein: CSVEGASLPYNEQFF; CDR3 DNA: TGCAGCGTTGAGGGTGCGAGTCTCCCCTACAATGAGCAGTTCTTC
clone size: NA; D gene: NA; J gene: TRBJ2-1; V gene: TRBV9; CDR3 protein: CASSQGGGGGNGQFF; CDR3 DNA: TGTGCCAGCAGCCAAGGGGGTGGTGGGGGCAATGGGCAGTTCTTC
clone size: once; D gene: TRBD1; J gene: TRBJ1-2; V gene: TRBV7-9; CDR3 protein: CASSSFLRDRQPMGGYTF; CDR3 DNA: TGTGCCAGCAGCTCCTTCCTCCGGGACAGGCAGCCTATGGGGGGCTACACCTTC
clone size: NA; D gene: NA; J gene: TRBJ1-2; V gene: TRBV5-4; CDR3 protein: CASSLIVGDRGYTF; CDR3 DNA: TGTGCCAGCAGCTTGATCGTCGGGGATCGTGGCTACACCTTC
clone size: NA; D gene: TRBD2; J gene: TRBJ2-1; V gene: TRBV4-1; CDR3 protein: CASSQEWGGLYNEQFF; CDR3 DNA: TGCGCCAGCAGCCAAGAATGGGGGGGTCTCTACAATGAGCAGTTCTTC
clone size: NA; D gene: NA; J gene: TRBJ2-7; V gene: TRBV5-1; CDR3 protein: CASSLSLTGMNYEQYF; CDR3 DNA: TGCGCCAGCAGCCTTTCCCTGACAGGCATGAACTACGAGCAGTACTTC
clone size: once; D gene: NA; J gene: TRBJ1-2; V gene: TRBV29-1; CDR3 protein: CSVPRVGGYTF; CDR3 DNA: TGCAGCGTGCCCAGGGTCGGGGGCTACACCTTC
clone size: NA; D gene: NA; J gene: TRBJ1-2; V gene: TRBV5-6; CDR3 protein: CASSVGDIDYYGYTF; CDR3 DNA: TGTGCCAGCAGCGTAGGGGACATAGATTACTATGGCTACACCTTC
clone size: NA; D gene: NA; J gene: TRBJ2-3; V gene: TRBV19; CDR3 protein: CASGAPWDTQYF; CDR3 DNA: TGTGCCAGTGGGGCGCCTTGGGATACGCAGTATTTT
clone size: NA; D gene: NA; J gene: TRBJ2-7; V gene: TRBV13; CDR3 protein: CASSPTAGDYEQYF; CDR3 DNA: TGTGCCAGCAGCCCAACTGCAGGGGACTACGAGCAGTACTTC
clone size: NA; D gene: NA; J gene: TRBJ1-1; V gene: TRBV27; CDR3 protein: CASSPQDMNTEAFF; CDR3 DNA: TGTGCCAGCAGTCCACAGGACATGAACACTGAAGCTTTCTTT
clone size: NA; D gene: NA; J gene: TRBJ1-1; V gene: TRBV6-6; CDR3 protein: CASSYGGTEAFF; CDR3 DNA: TGTGCCAGCAGTTACGGAGGGACTGAAGCTTTCTTT
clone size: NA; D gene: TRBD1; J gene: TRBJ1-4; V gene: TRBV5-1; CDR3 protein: CASSLGTGGTTNEKLFF; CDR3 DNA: TGCGCCAGCAGCTTAGGGACAGGGGGGACAACTAATGAAAAACTGTTTTTT
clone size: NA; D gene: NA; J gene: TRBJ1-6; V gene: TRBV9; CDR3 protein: CASSVGGGSPLHF; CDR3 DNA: TGTGCCAGCAGCGTAGGGGGTGGGTCACCCCTCCACTTT
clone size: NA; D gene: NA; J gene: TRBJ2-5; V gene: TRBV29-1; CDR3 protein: CSVERETQYF; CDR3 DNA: TGCAGCGTTGAAAGGGAGACCCAGTACTTC
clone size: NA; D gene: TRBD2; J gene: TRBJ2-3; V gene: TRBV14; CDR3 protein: CASSQVQAGGFWSTDTQYF; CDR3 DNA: TGTGCCAGCAGCCAAGTCCAAGCGGGGGGGTTTTGGAGCACAGATACGCAGTATTTT
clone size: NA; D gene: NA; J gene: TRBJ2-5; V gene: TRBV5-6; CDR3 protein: CASSLAWAAADTETQYF; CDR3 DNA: TGTGCCAGCAGCTTGGCCTGGGCGGCAGCCGATACGGAGACCCAGTACTTC
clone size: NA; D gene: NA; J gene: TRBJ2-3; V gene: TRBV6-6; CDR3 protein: CASWNGLDTQYF; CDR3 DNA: TGTGCCAGCTGGAACGGGTTAGATACGCAGTATTTT
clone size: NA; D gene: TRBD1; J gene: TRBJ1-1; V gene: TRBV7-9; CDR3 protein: CASLSGTGYEAFF; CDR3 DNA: TGTGCCAGCCTCTCCGGGACAGGGTATGAAGCTTTCTTT